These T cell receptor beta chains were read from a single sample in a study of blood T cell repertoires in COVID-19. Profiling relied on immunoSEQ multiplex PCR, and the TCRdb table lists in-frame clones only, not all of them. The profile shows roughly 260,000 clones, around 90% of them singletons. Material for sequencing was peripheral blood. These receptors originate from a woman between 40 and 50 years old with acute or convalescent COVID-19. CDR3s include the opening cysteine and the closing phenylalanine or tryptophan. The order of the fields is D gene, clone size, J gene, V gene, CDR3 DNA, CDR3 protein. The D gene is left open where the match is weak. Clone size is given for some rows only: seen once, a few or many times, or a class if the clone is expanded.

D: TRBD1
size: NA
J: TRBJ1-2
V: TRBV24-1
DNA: TGTGCCACCAGTGATACTCGACAGGGGGAGGGTGGCTACACCTTC
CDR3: CATSDTRQGEGGYTF

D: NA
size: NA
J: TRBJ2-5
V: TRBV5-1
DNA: TGCGCCAGCAGCCCCGGACAGCAAGAGGCCCAGTACTTC
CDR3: CASSPGQQEAQYF

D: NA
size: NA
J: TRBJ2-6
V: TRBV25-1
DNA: TGTGCCAGCAGAGGGTCCGGGGGTGCTGGGGCCAACGTCCTGACTTTC
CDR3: CASRGSGGAGANVLTF

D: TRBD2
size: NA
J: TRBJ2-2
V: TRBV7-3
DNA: TGTGCCAGCAGCTCCCTCCGTCGGGGGGTAGGAACCGGGGAGCTGTTTTTT
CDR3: CASSSLRRGVGTGELFF

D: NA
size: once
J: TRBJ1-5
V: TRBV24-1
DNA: TGTGCCACCAGTGATTCCGACAGATCCGATCAGCCCCAGCATTTT
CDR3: CATSDSDRSDQPQHF

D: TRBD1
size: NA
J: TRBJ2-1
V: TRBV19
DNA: TGTGCCAGTTCGGACAGGCCTGTTACAACTGAGCAGTTCTTC
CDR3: CASSDRPVTTEQFF

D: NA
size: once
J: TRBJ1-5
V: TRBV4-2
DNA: TGTGCCAGCAGCCAAGATCACGGGGGCAATCAGCCCCAGCATTTT
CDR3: CASSQDHGGNQPQHF

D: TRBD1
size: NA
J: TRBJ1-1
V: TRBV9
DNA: TGTGCCAGCAGCCCCCCGGGACAGGGCAAGGCTTTCTTT
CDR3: CASSPPGQGKAFF

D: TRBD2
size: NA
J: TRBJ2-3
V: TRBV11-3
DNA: TGTGCCAGCAGCTTAGGGAAGACTAGCGGGGGGCCGAGCACAGATACGCAGTATTTT
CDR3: CASSLGKTSGGPSTDTQYF

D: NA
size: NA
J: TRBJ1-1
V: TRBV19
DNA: TGTGCCAGTAGTATAGATCTATCGAACACTGAAGCTTTCTTT
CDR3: CASSIDLSNTEAFF

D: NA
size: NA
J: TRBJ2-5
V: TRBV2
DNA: TGTGCCAGCAGTCGGGATCGGGGGGCCCAAGAGACCCAGTACTTC
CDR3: CASSRDRGAQETQYF

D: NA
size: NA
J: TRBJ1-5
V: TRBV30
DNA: TGTGCCGGGGGGGTACGTCAGCCCCAGCATTTT
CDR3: CAGGVRQPQHF

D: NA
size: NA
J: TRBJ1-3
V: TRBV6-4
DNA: TGTGCCAGCACCCCCGGGAGAATCACCATATATTTT
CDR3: CASTPGRITIYF

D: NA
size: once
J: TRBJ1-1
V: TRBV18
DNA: TGTGCCAGCTCACCTGGCAGGGAAGACACTGAAGCTTTCTTT
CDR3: CASSPGREDTEAFF

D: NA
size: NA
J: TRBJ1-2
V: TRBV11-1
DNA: TGTGCCAGCAGCTTAGCTCCTATACAGAGTTATGGCTACACCTTC
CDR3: CASSLAPIQSYGYTF

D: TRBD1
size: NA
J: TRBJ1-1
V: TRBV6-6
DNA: TGTGCCAGCAGCCGGGACAGGCAGAACACTGAAGCTTTCTTT
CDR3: CASSRDRQNTEAFF

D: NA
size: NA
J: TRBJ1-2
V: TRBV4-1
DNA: TGCGCCAGCAGCCAACCCGTCCGGGGAAAAACTAACTATGGCTACACCTTC
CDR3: CASSQPVRGKTNYGYTF

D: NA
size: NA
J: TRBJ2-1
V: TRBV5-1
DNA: TGCGCCAGCAGCTTGGGAGGGGGAACCAATGAGCAGTTCTTC
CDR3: CASSLGGGTNEQFF

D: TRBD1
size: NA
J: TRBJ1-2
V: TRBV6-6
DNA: TGTGCCAGCAGTTCGACAGGGGCAAACTATGGCTACACCTTC
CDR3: CASSSTGANYGYTF

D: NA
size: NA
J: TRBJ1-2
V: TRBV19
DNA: TGTGCCAGCCGGGGGACGATGTATTCTGGCTACACCTTC
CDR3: CASRGTMYSGYTF

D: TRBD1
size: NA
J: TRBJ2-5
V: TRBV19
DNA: TGTGCCAGTAGTATCCGCGGGACAGGCCGGGAGACCCAGTACTTC
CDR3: CASSIRGTGRETQYF

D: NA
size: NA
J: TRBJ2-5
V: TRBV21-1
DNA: TGTGCCAGCAGCACAATTACCGCCCGAATGTTAGTTCTTCTAGCGGGAAGGGAGACCCAGTACTTC
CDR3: CASSTITARMLVLLAGRETQYF

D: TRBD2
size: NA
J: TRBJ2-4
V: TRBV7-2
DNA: TGTGCCAGCAGCTTAGAGCGGGGGGCGAGGGGTGCCATTCAGTACTTC
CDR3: CASSLERGARGAIQYF

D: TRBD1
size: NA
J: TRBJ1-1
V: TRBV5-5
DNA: TGTGCCAGCAGCCCCCGGACAGGGTCGTGGGGCACTGAAGCTTTCTTT
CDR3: CASSPRTGSWGTEAFF